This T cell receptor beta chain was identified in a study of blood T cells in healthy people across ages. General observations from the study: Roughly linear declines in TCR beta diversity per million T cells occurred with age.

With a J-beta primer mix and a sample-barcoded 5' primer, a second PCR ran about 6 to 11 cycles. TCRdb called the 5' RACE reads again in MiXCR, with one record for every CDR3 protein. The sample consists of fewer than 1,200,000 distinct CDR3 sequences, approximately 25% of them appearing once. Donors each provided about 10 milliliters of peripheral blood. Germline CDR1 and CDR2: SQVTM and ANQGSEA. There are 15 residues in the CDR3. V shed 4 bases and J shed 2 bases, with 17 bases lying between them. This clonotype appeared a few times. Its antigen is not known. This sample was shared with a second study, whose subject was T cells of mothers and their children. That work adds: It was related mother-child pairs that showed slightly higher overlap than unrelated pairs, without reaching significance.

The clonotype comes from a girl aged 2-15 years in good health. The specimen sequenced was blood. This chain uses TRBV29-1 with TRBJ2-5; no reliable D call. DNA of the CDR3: TGCAGCGTTGGGGATTCGGGTAGATTTCAAGAGACCCAGTACTTC. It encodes CSVGDSGRFQETQYF.